Below, 23 T cell receptor beta chains from the same sample are listed, as sequenced in a study of blood T cell repertoires in COVID-19. Here immunoSEQ multiplex PCR was the method, and the copy in TCRdb shows in-frame clones only, minus some. Of 200,000 to 250,000 clones listed, approximately 80% are singletons. Sequenced sample: peripheral blood. All receptors derive from a human donor in a cohort sampled during active COVID-19.

A few counts support this clone. This chain links TRBV7-2 with TRBJ2-7, with D tentatively TRBD1 (6 bases). Germline assignment: CDR1 SGHTA and CDR2 FQGNSA. CDR3 length: 13 residues. Trimming took off 7 bases at V and 2 bases at J, with 12 bases between the two ends. CDR3 in DNA: TGTGCCAGCAATTCCGGGACACCCTACGAGCAGTACTTC. Its translation is CASNSGTPYEQYF.

The chain uses TRBV11-2 and TRBJ2-5; D may be TRBD2 (6 bases). Per germline, CDR1 SGHAT and CDR2 FQNNGV. The CDR3 covers 15 residues. The ends were cut back, 1 base at V and 5 bases at J, with 14 bases in the middle. The CDR3 loop reads CASSLGGSGGETQYF. In DNA, the CDR3 is TGTGCCAGCAGCTTAGGGGGCAGCGGAGGGGAGACCCAGTACTTC.

This clone was seen only once. J is TRBJ2-3 and V is TRBV2; D is possibly TRBD1 (5 bases). CDR1 and CDR2 (germline): SNHLY, FYNNEI. V was pared by 2 bases and J by 2 bases, with 14 bases between. The CDR3 has 16 amino acids. The CDR3 spells CASSESPGSNTDTQYF. As DNA, the CDR3 is TGTGCCAGCAGTGAATCTCCAGGGTCGAACACAGATACGCAGTATTTT. Full variable domain (remainder filled in from reference TRBV2 and TRBJ2-3): EPEVTQTPSHQVTQMGQEVILRCVPISNHLYFYWYRQILGQKVEFLVSFYNNEISEKSEIFDDQFSVERPDGSNFTLKIRSTKLEDSAMYFCASSESPGSNTDTQYFGPGTRLTVL.

The chain couples TRBV28 to TRBJ1-6, with D unresolved. The CDR3 length is 12 residues. In germline, CDR1 is MDHEN, CDR2 SYDVKM. Trimming stripped 7 bases from V and 9 bases from J, with 10 bases between. The DNA of the CDR3 is TGTGCCAGCACCTACCCCCCTTCACCCCTCCACTTT. This gives the protein CASTYPPSPLHF.

Note on this clone: Other DNA sequences of this sample code for an identical CDR3. The chain employs TRBV5-1 and TRBJ2-7; 8 nucleotides agree with TRBD1. The V gene end was trimmed by 0 bases and the J gene end by 5 bases; junction bases not matched to a gene: 7. The germline gives CDR1 SGHRS, CDR2 YFSETQ. CDR3 length equals 15 residues. CDR3: CASSLARQGADEQYF. CDR3 DNA sequence: TGCGCCAGCAGCTTGGCCAGGCAGGGGGCGGACGAGCAGTACTTC.

The chain has TRBV19 and TRBJ2-7; 10 nucleotides agree with TRBD2. This CDR3 contains 12 residues. Trimming took 6 bases from V and 7 from J; bases not matched to a gene: 3. Germline CDR1 is LNHDA and CDR2 is SQIVND (reference sequence). This CDR3 is CASSELAGEQYF. For the CDR3, the DNA is TGTGCCAGTAGCGAACTAGCGGGAGAGCAGTACTTC.

V and J are TRBV5-1 and TRBJ2-6; 7 bases are shared with TRBD1. This CDR3 is built from 16 residues. The germline gives CDR1 SGHRS, CDR2 YFSETQ. The junction had 2 bases not matched to a gene; V was cut back by 2 bases and J by 0 bases. DNA of the CDR3: TGCGCCAGCAGCTTTAGACAGGGCTCTGGGGCCAACGTCCTGACTTTC. It codes for CASSFRQGSGANVLTF.

This chain joins TRBV28 and TRBJ2-5, with TRBD2 identical over 7 bases. V gave up 3 bases and J gave up 2 bases; unmatched junction bases: 6. The CDR3 has 15 amino acids. Germline lookup yields CDR1 MDHEN and CDR2 SYDVKM. Here the CDR3 reads CASSFLGGGQETQYF. The CDR3 bases are TGTGCCAGCAGTTTCCTTGGGGGAGGGCAAGAGACCCAGTACTTC. Supplemented by reference TRBV28 and TRBJ2-5, the full variable domain reads DVKVTQSSRYLVKRTGEKVFLECVQDMDHENMFWYRQDPGLGLRLIYFSYDVKMKEKGDIPEGYSVSREKKERFSLILESASTNQTSMYLCASSFLGGGQETQYFGPGTRLLVL.

The chain has TRBV7-2 and TRBJ2-3; a weak D match, TRBD1 (6 bases). V lost 4 bases and J 1 base, leaving 12 bases between the germline ends. Per germline, CDR1 SGHTA and CDR2 FQGNSA. There are 15 residues in the CDR3. This chain's CDR3 is CASSSQGVGTDTQYF. The CDR3 DNA reads as TGTGCCAGCAGCTCACAGGGTGTGGGCACAGATACGCAGTATTTT. Drawing the rest from reference TRBV7-2 and TRBJ2-3, the complete variable domain is GAGVSQSPSNKVTEKGKDVELRCDPISGHTALYWYRQSLGQGLEFLIYFQGNSAPDKSGLPSDRFSAERTGGSVSTLTIQRTQQEDSAVYLCASSSQGVGTDTQYFGPGTRLTVL.

The rearrangement links TRBV5-1 to TRBJ1-2, with a possible D match to TRBD1 (5 bases). Deletions cut 4 bases from V and 8 bases from J, with 18 bases between. The germline gives CDR1 SGHRS, CDR2 YFSETQ. CDR3 size: 14 residues. The CDR3 reads CASSLSRQGKGYTF. DNA for the CDR3: TGCGCCAGCAGCCTGAGTAGGCAGGGTAAAGGCTACACCTTC.

This clone was detected once. The V gene is TRBV19, the J gene TRBJ1-2; D unresolved. The ends were cut back, 10 bases at V and 8 bases at J, with 14 bases in the middle. CDR1 is LNHDA and CDR2 is SQIVND in the germline V gene (reference sequence). The CDR3 spans 11 residues. The CDR3 reads CATTGPWGYTF. In DNA form, the CDR3 reads TGTGCCACCACGGGTCCGTGGGGCTACACCTTC.

This chain links TRBV4-2 with TRBJ2-7; maybe TRBD2 (5 bases). This CDR3 has 15 residues. CDR1 and CDR2 (germline): LGHNA, YNFKEQ. V was cut by 0 bases and J by 6 bases, with 15 bases left in between. The CDR3 loop is CASSQDPAVASEQYF. The CDR3 region has the DNA TGTGCCAGCAGCCAAGATCCGGCTGTAGCGAGCGAGCAGTACTTC.

The chain uses TRBV3-1 (or the pseudogene TRBV3-2) and TRBJ1-1, with TRBD1 matching over 8 bases. With V trimmed by 2 bases and J by 5 bases, 7 bases remained unmatched. CDR3 length equals 15 residues. Germline CDR1 reads LGHDT; CDR2 reads YNNKEL (reference sequence). The CDR3 DNA sequence: TGTGCCAGCAGCCAATACTCGGACAGGGTGACTGAAGCTTTCTTT. This encodes CASSQYSDRVTEAFF.

The chain links TRBV9 to TRBJ1-2, with TRBD1 matching 8 bases. The CDR3 has 14 amino acids. V trimming: 4 bases; J trimming: 6 bases; junction bases outside the gene matches: 8. Germline CDR1 reads SGDLS; CDR2 reads YYNGEE. The CDR3 loop reads CASSPRTGWNGYTF. The DNA for the CDR3 is TGTGCCAGCAGCCCCCGGACAGGGTGGAATGGCTACACCTTC. Drawing the rest from reference TRBV9 and TRBJ1-2, the complete variable domain is DSGVTQTPKHLITATGQRVTLRCSPRSGDLSVYWYQQSLDQGLQFLIQYYNGEERAKGNILERFSAQQFPDLHSELNLSSLELGDSALYFCASSPRTGWNGYTFGSGTRLTVV.

The chain employs TRBV12-3 or TRBV12-4 and TRBJ2-2; 8 nucleotides match TRBD2. The V and J ends lost 7 bases and 7 bases, in that order; junction bases with no gene match: 5. The CDR3 has 13 amino acids. The CDR3 DNA reads as TGTGCCAGCAAGACGGGAGGGGGCGGGGAGCTGTTTTTT. Translated: CASKTGGGGELFF.

On this clone: It is unclear where the CDR3 begins or ends on the DNA, so no DNA is shown, and the CDR3 is as TCRdb lists it. The J gene is TRBJ2-5, the V gene TRBV28; the table's D gene call, TRBD2, was not cross checked with the DNA. The germline V gene encodes CDR1 MDHEN and CDR2 SYDVKM. The CDR3 comprises 15 residues, both ends counted. The CDR3 sequence is CASSFGSGVLRTQYF.

The V gene is TRBV2, the J gene TRBJ2-7; 8 positions match TRBD2. There are 14 residues in the CDR3. Trimming took 7 bases from V and 1 from J; bases not matched to a gene: 6. Germline loops: CDR1 SNHLY, CDR2 FYNNEI. The DNA for the CDR3 is TGTGCCAGCAACACGGGAGGGATTTCCTACGAGCAGTACTTC. Translating it yields CASNTGGISYEQYF.

The V call is TRBV6-2 or TRBV6-3, the J call TRBJ1-2; a weak D match, TRBD1 (6 bases). The CDR3 sequence is 15 residues long. Germline-derived CDR1 and CDR2 are MNHEY and SVGEGT. Deletions cut 6 bases from V and 4 bases from J, with 18 bases between. The CDR3 DNA follows: TGTGCCAGCAGCGAGCGGGACACAATCTCCTATGGCTACACCTTC. Translated, it gives CASSERDTISYGYTF.

V usage is TRBV30 and J usage is TRBJ1-1; no firm D call. This CDR3 comprises 12 residues. Trimming removed 2 bases from V and 0 bases from J, with 4 bases in between. Germline CDR1 reads GTSNPN; CDR2 reads SVGIG (reference sequence). CDR3 in amino acids: CAWSTMNTEAFF. CDR3 in DNA: TGTGCCTGGAGTACAATGAACACTGAAGCTTTCTTT.

The chain links TRBV9 to TRBJ2-1, with TRBD2 matching over 10 bases. CDR1 is SGDLS, CDR2 YYNGEE, per germline. CDR3 length: 16 amino acids. With 0 bases clipped from V and 4 bases from J, the junction kept 4 bases outside the gene matches. The CDR3 spells CASSVVLAGAYNEQFF. The DNA of the CDR3 is TGTGCCAGCAGCGTAGTTCTAGCGGGAGCTTACAATGAGCAGTTCTTC. Full variable domain (remainder filled in from reference TRBV9 and TRBJ2-1): DSGVTQTPKHLITATGQRVTLRCSPRSGDLSVYWYQQSLDQGLQFLIQYYNGEERAKGNILERFSAQQFPDLHSELNLSSLELGDSALYFCASSVVLAGAYNEQFFGPGTRLTVL.

This chain links TRBV7-2 with TRBJ2-2; perhaps TRBD1 as D (6 bases). Per germline, CDR1 SGHTA and CDR2 FQGNSA. With 5 bases removed from V and 10 bases from J, the gap between germline ends came to 17 bases. The CDR3 loop spans 14 amino acids. The CDR3 DNA sequence: TGTGCCAGCAGCGAACAGGGTCCCGAGGAGGAGCTGTTTTTT. It is translated as CASSEQGPEEELFF.

The chain is built from TRBV11-2 and TRBJ2-2, with D tentatively TRBD1 (6 bases). Germline-derived CDR1 and CDR2 are SGHAT and FQNNGV. V lost 5 bases and J 6 bases, leaving 10 bases between the germline ends. This CDR3 is built from 13 residues. The CDR3 coding sequence is TGTGCCAGCAGCCCTACAGGGCCCGGGGAGCTGTTTTTT. Translating it yields CASSPTGPGELFF.

This chain joins TRBV15 and TRBJ1-5, with D possibly being TRBD1 (5 bases). The CDR3 sequence is 16 residues long. V lost 3 bases, J lost 0 bases, and 12 bases lay in between. The germline V gene has CDR1 LNHNV and CDR2 YYDKDF (reference sequence). The CDR3 loop reads CATSRGPAPSNQPQHF. The CDR3 nucleotides read TGTGCCACCAGCAGGGGGCCTGCCCCTAGCAATCAGCCCCAGCATTTT.